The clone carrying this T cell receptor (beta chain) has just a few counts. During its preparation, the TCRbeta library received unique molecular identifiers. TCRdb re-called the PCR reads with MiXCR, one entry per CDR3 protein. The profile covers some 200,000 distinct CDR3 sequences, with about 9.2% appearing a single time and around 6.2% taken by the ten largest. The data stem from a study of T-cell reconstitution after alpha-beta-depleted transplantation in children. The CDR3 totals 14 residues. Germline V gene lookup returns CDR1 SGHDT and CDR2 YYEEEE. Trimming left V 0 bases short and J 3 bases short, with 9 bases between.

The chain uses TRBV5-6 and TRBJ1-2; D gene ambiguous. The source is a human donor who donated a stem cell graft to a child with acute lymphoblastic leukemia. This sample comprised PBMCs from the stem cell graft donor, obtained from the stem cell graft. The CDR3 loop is CASSLGGPDYGYTF. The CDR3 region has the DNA TGTGCCAGCAGCTTGGGAGGACCCGACTATGGCTACACCTTC.